These 12 T cell receptor beta chains originate from one sample sequenced in a study of blood T cell repertoires in COVID-19 (dated by TCRdb to 2019 to 2021). The method was the immunoSEQ multiplex PCR assay. This is the immuneACCESS table as TCRdb keeps it, with only in-frame sequences that have V and J called. A part of the clones is gone; compared with another copy, unresolved V genes explain less than half, and the rest is unexplained. Here the sample has tens of thousands of clones; roughly nine tenths occur a single time. The ten largest clonotypes hold more than 40% of the sample. Sequencing was carried out using peripheral blood. The receptor set was obtained from a woman between 55 and 75 years old with COVID-19, enrolled during active disease.

In regard to this clone: The sample carries other DNA sequences with the same CDR3. The chain combines TRBV19 with TRBJ1-1; D ambiguous. Deletions cut 1 base from V and 1 base from J, with 7 bases between. CDR3 size: 14 residues. Germline CDR1 reads LNHDA; CDR2 reads SQIVND (reference sequence). CDR3 in amino acids: CASSIGAGNTEAFF. DNA of the CDR3: TGTGCCAGTAGTATAGGGGCCGGGAACACTGAAGCTTTCTTT.

This clone was counted only a few times. Additional DNA sequences in this sample encode the identical CDR3. J is TRBJ2-2 and V is TRBV28; 7 nucleotides align to TRBD2. The length of the CDR3 is 15 residues. The V and J ends lost 6 bases and 0 bases, in that order; junction bases with no gene match: 4. Germline V gives CDR1 MDHEN, CDR2 SYDVKM. As DNA, the CDR3 is TGTGCCAGCAGGGGAGGACTAGCGAACACCGGGGAGCTGTTTTTT. It is translated as CASRGGLANTGELFF.

This chain uses TRBV3-1 (or the pseudogene TRBV3-2) with TRBJ1-1; D gene unclear. The CDR3 has 14 residues. Per the germline V gene, CDR1 is LGHDT and CDR2 is YNNKEL (reference sequence). V dropped 4 bases and J dropped 3 bases, with 12 bases sitting between them. The CDR3 nucleotides are TGTGCCAGCAGCCGAAACAGCGGTTACACTGAAGCTTTCTTT. Amino acid sequence: CASSRNSGYTEAFF.

The genes are TRBV6-1 and TRBJ1-4; D is possibly TRBD1 (6 bases). Per germline, CDR1 MNHNS and CDR2 SASEGT. Trimming shortened V by 0 bases and J by 4 bases, and 12 bases separated the two germline ends. The CDR3 contains 16 residues. CDR3 residues: CASSEAGTRSNEKLFF. The CDR3 DNA is TGTGCCAGCAGTGAAGCTGGGACACGGAGTAATGAAAAACTGTTTTTT.

This chain links TRBV5-4 with TRBJ2-2, with TRBD2 as a possible D gene (6 bases). Germline V gene data show CDR1 as SGHNT and CDR2 as YYREEE (reference sequence). V shed 7 bases and J shed 3 bases, with 10 bases lying between them. The CDR3 consists of 13 residues. CDR3 sequence (DNA): TGTGCCAGCGCCGGGAGCGACACCGGGGAGCTGTTTTTT. Encoded protein: CASAGSDTGELFF.

CDR3: CSASMSSHTEAFF. The CDR3 bases are TGCAGTGCTAGTATGTCGAGCCACACTGAAGCTTTCTTT. The rearrangement joins TRBV20-1 to TRBJ1-1, with D uncertain. This CDR3 has 13 amino acids. V shed 3 bases and J shed 3 bases, with 11 bases lying between them. Germline assignment: CDR1 DFQATT and CDR2 SNEGSKA (reference sequence).

CDR3 region: CASSYASGGATDTQYF. The CDR3 coding sequence is TGTGCCAGCAGCTATGCTAGCGGGGGGGCCACAGATACGCAGTATTTT. V is TRBV7-9 and J is TRBJ2-3, with 12 bases identical to TRBD2. This CDR3 has 16 residues. V lost 4 bases to trimming and J lost 2 bases; unmatched junction nucleotides: 4. CDR1 and CDR2 (germline): SEHNR, FQNEAQ (reference sequence).

V gene TRBV11-3 combines with J gene TRBJ2-1; D unresolved. Germline CDR1 reads SGHNT; CDR2 reads YENEEA. This CDR3 contains 13 residues. V lost 6 bases, J lost 4 bases, and 10 bases lay in between. The CDR3 DNA reads as TGTGCCAGCAGATCCACATCTTACAATGAGCAGTTCTTC. Translation: CASRSTSYNEQFF.

The chain recombines TRBV7-9 with TRBJ1-2; D possibly corresponds to TRBD1 (6 bases). Germline CDR1 is SEHNR and CDR2 is FQNEAQ (reference sequence). The CDR3 is 13 residues long. V shed 5 bases and J shed 6 bases, with 13 bases lying between them. CDR3 bases: TGTGCCAGCAGCCCAGACGGGGGGCATGGCTACACCTTC. This codes for CASSPDGGHGYTF.

This rearrangement joins TRBV9 to TRBJ2-6; D is ambiguous. This CDR3 contains 14 residues. Germline CDR1 is SGDLS and CDR2 is YYNGEE. Deletions cut 2 bases from V and 3 bases from J, with 6 bases between. CDR3 loop: CASSVSGGANVLTF. The CDR3 bases are TGTGCCAGCAGCGTGAGTGGTGGGGCCAACGTCCTGACTTTC.

In this sample, this clone turned up once. This chain uses TRBV3-1 (or the pseudogene TRBV3-2) with TRBJ1-1; 11 nucleotides align to TRBD1. V was clipped by 3 bases and J by 5 bases; unmatched bases: 14. This CDR3 spans 18 amino acids. Per germline, CDR1 LGHDT and CDR2 YNNKEL (reference sequence). The CDR3 DNA follows: TGTGCCAGCAGCCATCCGCCATCGGGGACAGGGGGGGTGACTGAAGCTTTCTTT. As protein: CASSHPPSGTGGVTEAFF.

The rearrangement uses TRBV6-2 or TRBV6-3 and TRBJ2-7, with 8 positions matching TRBD1. The CDR3 has 16 amino acids. The germline V gene encodes CDR1 MNHEY and CDR2 SVGEGT. V shed 2 bases and J 3 bases; nucleotides not matched to a gene: 9. CDR3 sequence: CASSYLGQGKFYEQYF. As DNA, the CDR3 is TGTGCCAGCAGTTACCTAGGACAGGGAAAATTCTACGAGCAGTACTTC.